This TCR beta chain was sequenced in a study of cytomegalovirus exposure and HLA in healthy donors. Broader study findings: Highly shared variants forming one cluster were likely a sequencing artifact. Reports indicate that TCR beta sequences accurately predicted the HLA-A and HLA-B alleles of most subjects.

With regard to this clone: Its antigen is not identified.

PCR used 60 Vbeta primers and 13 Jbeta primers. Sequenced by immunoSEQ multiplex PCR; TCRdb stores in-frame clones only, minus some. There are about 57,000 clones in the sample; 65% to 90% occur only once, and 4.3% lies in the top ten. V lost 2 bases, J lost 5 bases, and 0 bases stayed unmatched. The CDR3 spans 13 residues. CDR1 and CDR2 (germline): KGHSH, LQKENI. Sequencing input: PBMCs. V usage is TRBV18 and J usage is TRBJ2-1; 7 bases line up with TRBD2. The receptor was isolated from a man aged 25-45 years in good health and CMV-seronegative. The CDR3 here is CASSPGGDNEQFF. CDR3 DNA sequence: TGTGCCAGCTCACCAGGGGGGGACAATGAGCAGTTCTTC.